This TCR beta chain derives from a study of shared clonotypes between healthy human individuals (dated by TCRdb to 2020 to 2021). Turning to the overall study: The cohort comprised a couple of women and a few men aged 18 to 49 years. Blood TCR repertoires of four to six healthy adults were deeply sequenced to estimate repertoire size and the extent of clonotype sharing between individuals. To increase sequencing depth and limit assay-specific biases, different laboratories used diverse techniques to prepare libraries and sequence TCR repertoires. Between about 0.8 and 9 billion PBMCs per donor were obtained by leukapheresis. For each donor, CD4 naive and CD4 memory were each given three plates, CD8 naive was given two plates, and CD8 memory was given one plate. Here is what the overall study found, with its caveats: Pairwise subsampling indicated that sequencing depth was expected to affect the degree of clonotype sharing among donors. Even with the large sequencing depth, rarefaction of the sorted-subset datasets indicated that sequencing was incomplete. Only blood was sampled, and tissue TCR repertoires likely differ from those in blood. Compared with non-shared clonotypes, the clonotypes found in all four sorted-subset donors had higher generation probabilities. Across a handful of donors, roughly 5.4% of naive CD4, roughly 3.5% of naive CD8, approximately 2.5% of memory CD4, and around 0.4% of memory CD8 clonotypes were shared. The small number of donors limited the genetic and exposure-history diversity represented. Estimated clonotype richness was generally larger for naive than for memory subsets.

The donors were healthy, HIV-negative adults who had no recently reported acute infections or vaccinations. All donors were Caucasian adults living in Nashville, Tennessee, USA. CD4+ T cells were enriched through magnetic negative selection, after which naive cells were positively selected on CD45RA and the remaining negative fraction served as the memory subset. Blood was obtained by leukapheresis, after which PBMCs were separated by Ficoll-Histopaque density gradient centrifugation and cryopreserved in liquid nitrogen vapor phase. Analytical flow cytometry was used to check the purity and quantity of each magnetically sorted T cell population. From each sorted fraction, genomic DNA was isolated and quantified by UV absorbance on a Nanodrop 2000c. To note about this clone: Its antigen target is currently unknown. Base qualities are not recorded, but no much larger clone differs from it by a single base.

TCR CDR3 regions were amplified from genomic DNA by multiplex PCR using the deep immunoSEQ assay. For each cell subset, the extracted genomic DNA was distributed evenly across all wells of several immunoSEQ 96-well plates, and each plate served as one replicate. For sorted subsets, each replicate PCR was loaded with roughly 190 ng genomic DNA, equivalent to 30,000 or so T cell genomes. Purified libraries were quantified with a Qubit 3.0 fluorometer, sized on a Bioanalyzer 2100, and re-quantified with the KAPA Library Quantification kit. A separate single-read 150-cycle Illumina NextSeq 550 flow cell was used to sequence each immunoSEQ 96-well plate. In the authors' own workflow: Because only junctional sequences without quality scores were contained in the immunoSEQ output, filtering matching that applied to full-length reads could not be performed. To assign V/J genes and CDR3, sequences were annotated using PyIR, a Python wrapper for IgBLAST v1.9, with IMGT germline references. Any read was removed if the V/J assignment was weak (E-value above 1e-6), the CDR3 was missing, or the read contained stop codons, out-of-frame junctions, or ambiguous translated residues. V3J clonotypes were defined as sequences sharing the same inferred V gene, J gene, and CDR3 amino acid sequence. Percentage overlap between repertoires was computed as shared unique clonotypes divided by the size of the smaller repertoire. Three approaches were used to assess repertoire richness: RTK rarefaction, the Chao1 estimator, and Recon v2.1 estimates of unobserved clonotypes. Generation probabilities for all TCRbeta clonotypes obtained by the gDNA method from several donors were computed using OLGA. TCRdb retrieved this table from immuneACCESS and kept in-frame rearrangements only. Not all clones are present; in checked studies, unresolved V genes account for under half, and no reason is known for the remainder. That table furnishes V, J and clone size, whereas the DNA furnished D and trimming. The sample includes roughly 500,000 clones, with approximately 95% observed a single time. Nearly 0.065% of the sample belongs to the ten largest clones.

From V the trimming removes 5 bases and from J it removes 6 bases, while the gene matches leave 3 bases of the junction unaccounted for. The germline V gene encodes CDR1 MNHEY and CDR2 SMNVEV (reference sequence). Including the terminal cysteine and phenylalanine, the CDR3 comprises 14 residues. This entry keeps only the CDR3 DNA: 42 bases, framed from base 1. Material for sequencing was naive CD4+ T cells sorted from blood. The sample's cell subset or site label is to be understood as: CD45RA+ positively selected. The sequence is built from TRBV27 and TRBJ2-1; TRBD2 aligns with 11 central bases. The source of this sequence is a woman aged 25 to 45 in good health. The nucleotides read TGTGCCAGCAGTGCCGGACTAGCGGGCAATGAGCAGTTCTTC. Its protein product is CASSAGLAGNEQFF.